A selection of T cell receptor beta chains follows, all from one sample in a study of blood T cell repertoires in COVID-19. The assay was immunoSEQ multiplex PCR, and TCRdb's table has in-frame clones only and misses some. The sample has approximately 21,000 clones, approximately 92% seen once; the top ten hold approximately 20%. Sequencing was carried out using peripheral blood. Every receptor here comes from a human donor in a cohort sampled during active COVID-19. Each CDR3 is given with its conserved first and last residue.

v_gene: TRBV15
CDR3aa: CATKIRTDNQPQHF

v_gene: TRBV20-1
CDR3aa: CSASAVTNEKLFF

v_gene: TRBV7-9
CDR3aa: CASSPNTGMNTEAFF

v_gene: TRBV5-1
CDR3aa: CASSLDRLAQYF

v_gene: TRBV5-1
CDR3aa: CASSLDQGAKETQYF

v_gene: TRBV7-9
CDR3aa: CASIRDRGGDNTIYF

v_gene: TRBV12-3/TRBV12-4
CDR3aa: CASRGTGQSPLHF

v_gene: TRBV9
CDR3aa: CASSPSQATNEKLFF

v_gene: TRBV5-5
CDR3aa: CASSTGQGLNSPLHF

v_gene: TRBV19
CDR3aa: CASSIARGTGEQYF

v_gene: TRBV12-5
CDR3aa: CARWARGEEEQYF

v_gene: TRBV11-3
CDR3aa: CASSLVPRGPGTDTQYF

v_gene: TRBV6-5
CDR3aa: CASQETGTGLYEQYF

v_gene: TRBV9
CDR3aa: CASSVGDRGRGAFF

v_gene: TRBV6-5
CDR3aa: CASRPRRTDDEAFF

v_gene: TRBV5-4
CDR3aa: CASSLGHVVNYGYTF

v_gene: TRBV11-3
CDR3aa: CASRAGGMNTEAFF

v_gene: TRBV29-1
CDR3aa: CSAGTGGDTQYF

v_gene: TRBV19
CDR3aa: CASTQGMNTGELFF

v_gene: TRBV4-2
CDR3aa: CASSQDQLAAETQYF

v_gene: TRBV27
CDR3aa: CASALSGANYEQYF

v_gene: TRBV21-1
CDR3aa: CASSKYSPGSQETQYF

v_gene: TRBV18
CDR3aa: CASSPQQGTNTIYF

v_gene: TRBV21-1
CDR3aa: CASEKGVQGSNYTF

v_gene: TRBV27
CDR3aa: CASSPKGLGINYGYTF

v_gene: TRBV19
CDR3aa: CASSTDRGETQYF

v_gene: TRBV6-4
CDR3aa: CASSDSKDSFSPNEQFF

v_gene: TRBV11-2
CDR3aa: CASSMDRASEKLFF

v_gene: TRBV7-8
CDR3aa: CASSLAQGTATFF

v_gene: TRBV3-1/TRBV3-2
CDR3aa: CASSQGTGDIYGYTF

v_gene: TRBV6-2/TRBV6-3
CDR3aa: CASSSLRDRVSDGYTF

v_gene: TRBV6-5
CDR3aa: CASSYRQGSTEAFF

v_gene: TRBV11-2
CDR3aa: CASSLNTPLTYEQYF

v_gene: TRBV4-1
CDR3aa: CASSLVWALQPQHF

v_gene: TRBV23-1
CDR3aa: CASSTDILHEQYF

v_gene: TRBV6-1
CDR3aa: CASSEARYRGNYNEQFF

v_gene: TRBV7-3
CDR3aa: CASSLRGDQPQHF

v_gene: TRBV11-3
CDR3aa: CASSLDHLRGGTQETQYF

v_gene: TRBV27
CDR3aa: CASSPSKGESNQPQHF

v_gene: TRBV9
CDR3aa: CASSSGQELYGYTF

v_gene: TRBV11-3
CDR3aa: CASSLERGAHEQFF

v_gene: TRBV6-5
CDR3aa: CATETESYEQYF

v_gene: TRBV5-8
CDR3aa: CASSQRQGANYGYTF

v_gene: TRBV3-1/TRBV3-2
CDR3aa: CASSQDGTDKPATNEKLFF

v_gene: TRBV4-3
CDR3aa: CASSQGLPWTGGGELFF

v_gene: TRBV3-1/TRBV3-2
CDR3aa: CASSPGTPYGYTF

v_gene: TRBV5-1
CDR3aa: CASCRTGGITDTQYF

v_gene: TRBV5-4
CDR3aa: CASSPTGGLPLHF

v_gene: TRBV6-6
CDR3aa: CATKWGAGANVLTF

v_gene: TRBV7-9
CDR3aa: CASSLAGVNTDTQYF